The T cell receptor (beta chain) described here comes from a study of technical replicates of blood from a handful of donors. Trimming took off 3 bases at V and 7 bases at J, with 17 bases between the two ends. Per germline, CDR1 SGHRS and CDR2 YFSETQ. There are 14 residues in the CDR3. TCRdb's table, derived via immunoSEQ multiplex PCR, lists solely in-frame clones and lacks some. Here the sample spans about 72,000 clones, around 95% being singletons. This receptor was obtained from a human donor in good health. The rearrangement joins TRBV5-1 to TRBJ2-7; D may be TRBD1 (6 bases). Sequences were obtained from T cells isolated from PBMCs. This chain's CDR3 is CASSSGPGHGEQYF. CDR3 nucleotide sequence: TGCGCCAGCAGCTCAGGCCCGGGACACGGGGAGCAGTACTTC.